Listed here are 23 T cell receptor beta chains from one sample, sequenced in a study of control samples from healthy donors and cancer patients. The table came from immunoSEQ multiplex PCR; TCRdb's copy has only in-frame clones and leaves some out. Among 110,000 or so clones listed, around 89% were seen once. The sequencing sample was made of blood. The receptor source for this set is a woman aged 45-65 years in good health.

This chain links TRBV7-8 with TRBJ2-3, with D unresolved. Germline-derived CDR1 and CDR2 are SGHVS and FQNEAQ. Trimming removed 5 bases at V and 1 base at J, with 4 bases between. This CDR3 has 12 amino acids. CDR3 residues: CASSPRTDTQYF. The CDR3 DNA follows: TGTGCCAGCAGCCCTCGCACAGATACGCAGTATTTT.

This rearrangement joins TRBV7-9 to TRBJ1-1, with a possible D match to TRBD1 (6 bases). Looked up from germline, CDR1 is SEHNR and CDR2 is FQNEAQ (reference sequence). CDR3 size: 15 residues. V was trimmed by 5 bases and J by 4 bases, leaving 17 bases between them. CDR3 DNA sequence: TGTGCCAGCAGCCAAGAAAGGAGGGGGATCACTGAAGCTTTCTTT. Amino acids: CASSQERRGITEAFF.

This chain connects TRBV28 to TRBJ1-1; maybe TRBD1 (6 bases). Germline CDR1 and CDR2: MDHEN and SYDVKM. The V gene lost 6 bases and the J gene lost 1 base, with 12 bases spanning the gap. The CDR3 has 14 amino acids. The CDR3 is CASRLNRANTEAFF. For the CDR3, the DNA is TGTGCCAGCAGATTAAACAGGGCGAACACTGAAGCTTTCTTT.

CDR3 protein: CASSFPGTSPYEQYV. CDR3 in DNA: TGTGCCAGCAGCTTCCCCGGGACTAGCCCCTACGAGCAGTACGTC. V is TRBV5-4 and J is TRBJ2-7; TRBD2 matches 9 bases. The CDR3 length is 15 residues. The V and J ends lost 2 bases and 2 bases, in that order; junction bases with no gene match: 5. CDR1 is SGHNT and CDR2 is YYREEE in the germline V gene (reference sequence).

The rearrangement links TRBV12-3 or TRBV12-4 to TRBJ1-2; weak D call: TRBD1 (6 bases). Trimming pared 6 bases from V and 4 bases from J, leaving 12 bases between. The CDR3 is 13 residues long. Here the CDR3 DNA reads TGTGCCAGCAGGCGGACAGACCCCTATGGCTACACCTTC. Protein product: CASRRTDPYGYTF.

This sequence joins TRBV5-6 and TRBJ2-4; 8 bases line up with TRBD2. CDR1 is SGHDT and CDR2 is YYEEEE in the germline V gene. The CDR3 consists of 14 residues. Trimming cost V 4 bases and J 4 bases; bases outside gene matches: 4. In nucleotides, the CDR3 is TGTGCCAGCAGCCCCCCGGGGGGGAAAAACATTCAGTACTTC. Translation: CASSPPGGKNIQYF.

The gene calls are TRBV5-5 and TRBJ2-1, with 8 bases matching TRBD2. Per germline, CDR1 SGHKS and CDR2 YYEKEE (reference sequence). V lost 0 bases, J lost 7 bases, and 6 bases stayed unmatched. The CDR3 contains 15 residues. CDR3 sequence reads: CASSLAAGGRNEQFF. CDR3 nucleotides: TGTGCCAGCAGCTTGGCCGCGGGGGGTCGTAATGAGCAGTTCTTC.

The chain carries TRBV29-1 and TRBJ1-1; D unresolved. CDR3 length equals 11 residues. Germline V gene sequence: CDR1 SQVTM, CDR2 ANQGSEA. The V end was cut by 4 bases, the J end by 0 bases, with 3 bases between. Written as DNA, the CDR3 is TGCAGCGTTGTAGTGAACACTGAAGCTTTCTTT. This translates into CSVVVNTEAFF.

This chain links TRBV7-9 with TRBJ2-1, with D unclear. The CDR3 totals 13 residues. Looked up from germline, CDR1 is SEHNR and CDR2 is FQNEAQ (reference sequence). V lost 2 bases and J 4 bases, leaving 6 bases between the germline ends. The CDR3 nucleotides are TGTGCCAGCAGCTTAAACTTGTACAATGAGCAGTTCTTC. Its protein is CASSLNLYNEQFF.

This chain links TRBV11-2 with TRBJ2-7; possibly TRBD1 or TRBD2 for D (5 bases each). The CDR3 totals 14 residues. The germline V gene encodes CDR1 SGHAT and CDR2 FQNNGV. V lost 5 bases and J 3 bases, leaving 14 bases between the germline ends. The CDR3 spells CASSPLGEFYEQYF. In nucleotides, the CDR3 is TGTGCCAGCAGCCCTTTAGGGGAGTTCTACGAGCAGTACTTC.

The CDR3 DNA reads TGTGCCAGCAGCTTAGTACGGAGTGGGGATGAGCAGTTCTTC. It is translated as CASSLVRSGDEQFF. This rearrangement joins TRBV7-9 to TRBJ2-1; no clear D. There are 14 residues in the CDR3. The germline CDR1 and CDR2 sequences are SEHNR and FQNEAQ (reference sequence). Trimming took off 1 base at V and 8 bases at J, with 12 bases between the two ends.

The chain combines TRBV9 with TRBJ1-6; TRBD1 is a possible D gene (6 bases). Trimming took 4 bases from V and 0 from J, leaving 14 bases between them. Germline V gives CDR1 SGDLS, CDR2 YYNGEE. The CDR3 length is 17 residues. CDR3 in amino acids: CASSPGAASSYNSPLHF. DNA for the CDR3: TGTGCCAGCAGCCCAGGGGCGGCAAGCTCCTATAATTCACCCCTCCACTTT.

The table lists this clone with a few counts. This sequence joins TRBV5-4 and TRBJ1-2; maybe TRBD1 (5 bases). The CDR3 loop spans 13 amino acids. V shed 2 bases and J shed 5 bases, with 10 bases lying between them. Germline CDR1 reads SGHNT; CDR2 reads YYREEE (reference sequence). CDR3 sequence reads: CASSFVGGYGYTF. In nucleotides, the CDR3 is TGTGCCAGCAGCTTCGTCGGGGGGTATGGCTACACCTTC.

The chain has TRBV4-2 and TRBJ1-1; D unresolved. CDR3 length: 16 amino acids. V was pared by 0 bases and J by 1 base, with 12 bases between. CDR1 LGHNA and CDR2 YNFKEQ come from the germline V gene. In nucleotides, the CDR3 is TGTGCCAGCAGCCAAGATACGGGAGGTCAGAACACTGAAGCTTTCTTT. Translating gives CASSQDTGGQNTEAFF.

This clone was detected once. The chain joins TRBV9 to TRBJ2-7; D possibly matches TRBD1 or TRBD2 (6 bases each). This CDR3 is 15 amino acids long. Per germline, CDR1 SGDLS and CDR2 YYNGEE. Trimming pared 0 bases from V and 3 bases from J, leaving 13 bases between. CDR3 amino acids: CASSVGGGGGYEQYF. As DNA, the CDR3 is TGTGCCAGCAGCGTAGGAGGAGGGGGAGGCTACGAGCAGTACTTC.

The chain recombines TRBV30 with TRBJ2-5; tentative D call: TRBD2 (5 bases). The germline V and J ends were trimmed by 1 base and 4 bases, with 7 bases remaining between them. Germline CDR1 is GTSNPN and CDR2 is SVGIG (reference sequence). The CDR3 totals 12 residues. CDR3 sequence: CAWSARGETQYF. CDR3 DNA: TGTGCCTGGAGTGCCCGGGGAGAGACCCAGTACTTC.

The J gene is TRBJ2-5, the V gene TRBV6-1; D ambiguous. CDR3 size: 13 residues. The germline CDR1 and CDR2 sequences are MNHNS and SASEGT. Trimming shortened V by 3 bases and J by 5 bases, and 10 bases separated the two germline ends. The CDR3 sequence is CASSDRNLETQYF. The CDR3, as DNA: TGTGCCAGCAGTGATCGAAATTTGGAGACCCAGTACTTC.

CDR3 sequence: CASSLGLAKNIQYF. DNA of the CDR3: TGTGCCAGCAGCTTAGGTTTAGCCAAAAACATTCAGTACTTC. This rearrangement joins TRBV13 to TRBJ2-4; unclear D gene. Per the germline V gene, CDR1 is PRHDT and CDR2 is FYEKMQ (reference sequence). Trimming cost V 0 bases and J 0 bases, with 3 bases left between them. There are 14 residues in the CDR3.

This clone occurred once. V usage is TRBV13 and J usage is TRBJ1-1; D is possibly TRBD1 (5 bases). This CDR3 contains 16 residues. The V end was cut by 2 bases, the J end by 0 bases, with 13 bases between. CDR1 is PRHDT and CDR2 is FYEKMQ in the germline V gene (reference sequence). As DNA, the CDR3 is TGTGCCAGCAGCTTATTCCCGGCAGGGATGAACACTGAAGCTTTCTTT. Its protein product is CASSLFPAGMNTEAFF.

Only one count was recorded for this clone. The CDR3 DNA follows: TGTGCCTGGATCCCGGAGGGGGCTTGGAATCAGCCCCAGCATTTT. This encodes CAWIPEGAWNQPQHF. This chain uses TRBV30 with TRBJ1-5; 7 bases align to TRBD1. J was trimmed by 4 bases and V by 4 bases; bases with no gene match: 10. The CDR3 runs to 15 residues. Germline CDR1 is GTSNPN and CDR2 is SVGIG (reference sequence).

The CDR3 nucleotides read TGTGCCAGCAGTTACGGTACGGCTAGCACAGATACGCAGTATTTT. It yields the protein CASSYGTASTDTQYF. V is TRBV6-2 or TRBV6-3 and J is TRBJ2-3; D is ambiguous. The V gene's germline CDR1 is MNHEY and CDR2 SVGEGT. CDR3 length: 15 residues. The V end lost 2 bases, the J end lost 0 bases, and 9 bases lay between the germline ends.

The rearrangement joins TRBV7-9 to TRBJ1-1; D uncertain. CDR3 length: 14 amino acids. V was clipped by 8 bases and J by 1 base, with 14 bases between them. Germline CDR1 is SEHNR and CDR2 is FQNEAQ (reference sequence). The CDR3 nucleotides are TGTGCCAGCGATGGTGCCTCCCCGAACACTGAAGCTTTCTTT. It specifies CASDGASPNTEAFF.

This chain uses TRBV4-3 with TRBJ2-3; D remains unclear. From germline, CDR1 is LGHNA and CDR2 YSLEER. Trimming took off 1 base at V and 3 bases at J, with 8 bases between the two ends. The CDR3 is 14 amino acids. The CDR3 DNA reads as TGCGCCAGCAGCCAAGTTGCAGGAACAGATACGCAGTATTTT. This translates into CASSQVAGTDTQYF.